The source of this T cell receptor beta chain is a study of shared clonotypes between healthy human individuals. Notes on the study in general: Shared clonotypes: roughly 4.5% naive CD4, around 3.5% naive CD8, less than 2.5% memory CD4, 0.4% memory CD8. The study generally estimated greater richness for naive than memory subsets.

CDR3 length equals 13 residues. The germline V and J ends were trimmed by 6 bases and 2 bases, with 9 bases remaining between them. Per the germline V gene, CDR1 is MNHEY and CDR2 is SMNVEV (reference sequence). Every subset's genomic DNA went evenly onto several immunoSEQ plates. The data were produced by immunoSEQ multiplex PCR, yet TCRdb's version contains in-frame clones alone and is incomplete. The sample lists 1.6 million or so clones; more than 95% were seen once. Concerning this clone: Its target is unknown.

The receptor was derived from a man in his thirties or forties in good health. V usage is TRBV27 and J usage is TRBJ2-3, with D possibly matching TRBD1 (6 bases). The sequenced sample consisted of naive CD4+ T cells sorted from blood. The subset: CD45RA+ positively selected. The CDR3 here is CASRGTNTDTQYF. The CDR3 coding sequence is TGTGCCAGCAGGGGGACAAACACAGATACGCAGTATTTT.